This T cell receptor (beta chain) was captured by sequencing in a study of shared clonotypes between healthy human individuals. Study-wide context: For every donor, three CD4 naive, three CD4 memory, two CD8 naive and one CD8 memory plates were used.

The deep-level immunoSEQ assay was used. Repertoires were generated with immunoSEQ multiplex PCR, while TCRdb's copy carries only in-frame clones and drops some. The table has under 750,000 clones, 55% to 75% seen once; the top ten hold more than 1.5%. Germline-derived CDR1 and CDR2 are KGHSH and LQKENI. CDR3 length: 18 residues. The V segment lost 2 bases and the J segment 7 bases; nucleotides outside the gene matches: 13. CD4+ cell separation produced CD45RA+ naive and CD45RA-negative memory subsets. As for this clone: Its target is not known.

Study-wide results and limits: Naive CD4 clonotypes overlapped across a few donors at roughly 5%.

The chain employs TRBV18 and TRBJ2-2, with 10 bases that match TRBD2. The sequenced sample consisted of memory CD4+ T cells sorted from blood. Subset described: CD45RA-negative fraction. The TCR comes from a woman aged 25 to 39 in good health. The CDR3 nucleotides read TGTGCCAGCTCACCAAGTCTACCGCTAGCGGGAGACCACGGGGAGCTGTTTTTT. Amino acids: CASSPSLPLAGDHGELFF.